This entry lists 6 T cell receptor beta chains sequenced from one sample in a study of breast tumors, draining lymph nodes, adjacent tissues. The lymph nodes were axillary draining lymph nodes from breast cancer patients. TCRdb reanalysed the multiplex PCR reads using MiXCR and keeps one entry per CDR3 protein. The sample gives approximately 100,000 distinct CDR3 sequences, roughly 20% of which show up once; less than 1.5% is in the top ten. Sequencing used axillary lymph node tissue. These receptors were collected from a female donor with breast cancer. Some clones in this sample may be carry-over from other donors' samples.

There are many counts of this clonotype. V gene TRBV20-1 combines with J gene TRBJ2-3; D unresolved. V dropped 5 bases and J dropped 4 bases, with 13 bases sitting between them. Germline V gene lookup returns CDR1 DFQATT and CDR2 SNEGSKA (reference sequence). CDR3 size: 13 residues. CDR3 in amino acids: CSAFRSSPDTQYF. CDR3 bases: TGCAGTGCTTTCCGTTCGAGTCCAGATACGCAGTATTTT.

This clonotype was observed a handful of times. At one end the junction does not follow the germline gene, possibly because of a read error. This chain links TRBV12-3 or TRBV12-4 with TRBJ2-1, with TRBD2 identical over 12 bases. The CDR3 totals 15 residues. CDR3 sequence: CASSLLAGGYNEQLF. CDR3 DNA sequence: TGTGCCAGCAGCCTTCTAGCGGGAGGGTACAATGAGCAGCTCTTC.

This clonotype was seen many times. The chain links TRBV7-6 to TRBJ2-7; D might be TRBD1 (6 bases). Germline V lookup: CDR1 SGHVS, CDR2 FNYEAQ. This CDR3 has 14 amino acids. V was trimmed by 4 bases and J by 2 bases, leaving 12 bases between them. The CDR3 DNA is TGTGCCAGCAGCTCCCAACAGGGCCCCTACGAGCAGTACTTC. As protein: CASSSQQGPYEQYF.

This clonotype showed up many times. The chain employs TRBV11-2 and TRBJ1-3, with D unclear. CDR3 length: 16 residues. Per the germline V gene, CDR1 is SGHAT and CDR2 is FQNNGV. Between the trimmed V and J ends, which lost 0 bases and 4 bases, there was a span of 13 bases. CDR3 nucleotide sequence: TGTGCCAGCAGCTTAGATTCCAGAGGACCAGGAAACACCATATATTTT. The encoded protein is CASSLDSRGPGNTIYF.

A word on this clonotype: A much bigger clone sits one base away, suggesting this may be a read error. The V call is TRBV12-3 or TRBV12-4, the J call TRBJ1-5; D remains unclear. The ends were cut back, 3 bases at V and 6 bases at J, with 15 bases in the middle. The CDR3 contains 15 residues. The CDR3 DNA follows: TGTGCCAGCAGTTTTGAAAGGGCCTTAGGTCAGCCCCAGCATTTT. The encoded protein is CASSFERALGQPQHF.

This clonotype was picked up many times. V gene TRBV7-9 combines with J gene TRBJ2-2, with D unresolved. V was cut by 1 base and J by 6 bases, with 6 bases left in between. Germline lookup yields CDR1 SEHNR and CDR2 FQNEAQ (reference sequence). The length of the CDR3 is 13 residues. The CDR3 is CASSLVDPGELFF. Written as DNA, the CDR3 is TGTGCCAGCAGCTTAGTGGACCCCGGGGAGCTGTTTTTT.